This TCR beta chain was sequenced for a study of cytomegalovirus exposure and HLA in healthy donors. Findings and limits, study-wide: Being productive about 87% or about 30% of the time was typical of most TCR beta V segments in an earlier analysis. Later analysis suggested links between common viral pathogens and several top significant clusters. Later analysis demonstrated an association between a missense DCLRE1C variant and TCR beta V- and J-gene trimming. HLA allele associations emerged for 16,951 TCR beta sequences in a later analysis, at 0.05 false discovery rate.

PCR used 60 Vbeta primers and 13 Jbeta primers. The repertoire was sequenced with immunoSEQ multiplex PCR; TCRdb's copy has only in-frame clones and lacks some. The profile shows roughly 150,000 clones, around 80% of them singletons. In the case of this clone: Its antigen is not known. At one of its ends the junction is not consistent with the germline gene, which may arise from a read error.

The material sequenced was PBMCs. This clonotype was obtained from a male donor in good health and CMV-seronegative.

The CDR3 coding sequence is TGTTCCAGCAGCTTAGACGGCAGGGTGAACACTGAAGCTTTCTTT. Translation: CSSSLDGRVNTEAFF. V and J are TRBV7-9 and TRBJ1-1, with D tentatively TRBD1 (5 bases). The CDR3 totals 15 residues. In germline, CDR1 is SEHNR, CDR2 FQNEAQ (reference sequence).